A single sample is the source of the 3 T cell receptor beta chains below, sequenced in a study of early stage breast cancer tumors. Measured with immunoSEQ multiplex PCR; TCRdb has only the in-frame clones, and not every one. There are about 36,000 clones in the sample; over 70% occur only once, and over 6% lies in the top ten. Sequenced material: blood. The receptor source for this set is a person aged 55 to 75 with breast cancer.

The CDR3 DNA sequence: TGTGCCAGCAGCCGGGCTAAGGGCTCCGAAGCTTTCTTT. As protein: CASSRAKGSEAFF. The V call is TRBV4-2, the J call TRBJ1-1; D unclear. V shed 4 bases and J shed 8 bases, with 14 bases lying between them. Per the germline V gene, CDR1 is LGHNA and CDR2 is YNFKEQ. The CDR3 is made up of 13 amino acids.

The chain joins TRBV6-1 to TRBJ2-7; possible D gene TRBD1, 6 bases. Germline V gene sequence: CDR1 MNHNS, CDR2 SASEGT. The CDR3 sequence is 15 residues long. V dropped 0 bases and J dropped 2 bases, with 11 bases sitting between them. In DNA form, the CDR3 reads TGTGCCAGCAGTGAAGCTCCACAGGGAGCCTACGAGCAGTACTTC. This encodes CASSEAPQGAYEQYF.

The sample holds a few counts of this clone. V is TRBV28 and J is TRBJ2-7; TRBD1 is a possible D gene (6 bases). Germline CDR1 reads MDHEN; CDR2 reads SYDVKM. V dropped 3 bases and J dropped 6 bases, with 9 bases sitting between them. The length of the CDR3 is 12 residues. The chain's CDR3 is CASSFSGAEQYF. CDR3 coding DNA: TGTGCCAGCAGTTTTTCAGGGGCCGAGCAGTACTTC.